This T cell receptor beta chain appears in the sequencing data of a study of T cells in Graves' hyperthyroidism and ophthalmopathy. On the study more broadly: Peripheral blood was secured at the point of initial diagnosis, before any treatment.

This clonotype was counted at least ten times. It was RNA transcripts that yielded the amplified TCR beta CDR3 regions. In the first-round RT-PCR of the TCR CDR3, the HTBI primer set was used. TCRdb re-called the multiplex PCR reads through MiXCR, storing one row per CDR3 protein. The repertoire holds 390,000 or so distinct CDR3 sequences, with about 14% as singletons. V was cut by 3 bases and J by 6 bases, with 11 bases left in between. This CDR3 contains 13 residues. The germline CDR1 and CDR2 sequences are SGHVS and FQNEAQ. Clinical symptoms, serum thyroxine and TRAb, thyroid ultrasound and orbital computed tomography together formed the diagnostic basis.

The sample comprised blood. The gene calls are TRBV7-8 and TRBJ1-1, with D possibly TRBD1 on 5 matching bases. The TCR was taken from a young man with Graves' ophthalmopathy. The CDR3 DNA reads TGTGCCAGCAGCTTGGGGGGAAAGGCTGAAGCTTTCTTT. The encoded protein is CASSLGGKAEAFF.